This T cell receptor beta chain was obtained from a study of T cells after yellow fever vaccination. General study results and limits: It was a small share of clonotypes that appeared in both CD4 and CD8 compartments. Most clones from primary vaccination were detected again post-booster (about 95% CD4, more than 85% CD8).

Points on this clonotype: What it recognizes is unknown.

From the 5' RACE reads, TCRdb called clonotypes with MiXCR, one entry per CDR3 protein. The data contain a few hundred thousand distinct CDR3 sequences, 15% to 20% of them singletons. The V gene end was trimmed by 7 bases and the J gene end by 7 bases; junction bases not matched to a gene: 9. The CDR3 contains 14 residues. This chain uses TRBV12-3 or TRBV12-4 with TRBJ2-2; 7 bases are a match to TRBD2. The sequence derives from a man aged 25 to 45 who received the YFV17D yellow fever vaccine. The input for sequencing was PBMCs, taken 15 days after the yellow fever booster vaccination. In DNA form, the CDR3 reads TGTGCCAGCACCCCCGGGCGGGGGTACGGGGAGCTGTTTTTT. Encoded protein: CASTPGRGYGELFF.